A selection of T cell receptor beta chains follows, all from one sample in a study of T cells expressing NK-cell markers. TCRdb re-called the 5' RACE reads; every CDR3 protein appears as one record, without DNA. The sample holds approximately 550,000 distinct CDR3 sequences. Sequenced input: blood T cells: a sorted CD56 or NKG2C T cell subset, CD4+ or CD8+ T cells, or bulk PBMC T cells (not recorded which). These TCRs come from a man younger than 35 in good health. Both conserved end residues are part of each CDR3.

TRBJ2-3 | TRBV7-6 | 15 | CASSLSGRKTDTQYF
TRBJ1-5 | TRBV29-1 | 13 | CSVVTVLGQPQHF
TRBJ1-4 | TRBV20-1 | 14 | CSAKLFGPNEKLFF
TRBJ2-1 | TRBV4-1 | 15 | CASSQEATSGTGQFF
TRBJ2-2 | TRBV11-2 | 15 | CASKSWRANTGELFF
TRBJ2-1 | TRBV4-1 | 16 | CASSQDLKRDVNEQFF
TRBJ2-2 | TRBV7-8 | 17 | CASSLGTSGPVTGELFF
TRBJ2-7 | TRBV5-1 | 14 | CASSDTSHPYEQYF
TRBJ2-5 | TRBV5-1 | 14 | CASSGSGSMETQYF
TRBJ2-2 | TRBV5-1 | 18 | CASSRPGTSPAGSGELFF
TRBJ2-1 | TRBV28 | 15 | CASSSGLAVHNEQFF
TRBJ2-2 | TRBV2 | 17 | CASSRTAPPLNTGELFF
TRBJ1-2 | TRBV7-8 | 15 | CASSLVGGSPRGYTF
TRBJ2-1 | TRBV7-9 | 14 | CASSLAYRADEQFF
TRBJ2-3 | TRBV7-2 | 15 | CASSSRGSGRDTQYF
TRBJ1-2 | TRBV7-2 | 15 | CASSYDRASNYGYTF
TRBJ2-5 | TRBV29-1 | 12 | CSVNRVRETQYF
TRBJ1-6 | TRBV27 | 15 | CASSPSGPYNSPLHF
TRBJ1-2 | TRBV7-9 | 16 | CASSPPGQTGNYGYTF
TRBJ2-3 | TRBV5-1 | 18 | CASSFGTSGRAFADTQYF
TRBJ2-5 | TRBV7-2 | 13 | CASSASGDGTQYF
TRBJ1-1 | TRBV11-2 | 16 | CASSPEFARRGTEAFF
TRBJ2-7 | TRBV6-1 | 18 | CASSLTQGGHADHYEQYF
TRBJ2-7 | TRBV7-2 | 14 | CASSPGTVQRGQYF
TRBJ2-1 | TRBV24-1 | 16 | CATSDSRQGSYNEQFF
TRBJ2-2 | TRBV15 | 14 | CATSTPGLPGELFF
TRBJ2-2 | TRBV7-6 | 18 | CASSLLGRTGANTGELFF
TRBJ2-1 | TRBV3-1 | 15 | CASSQLGTGANEQFF
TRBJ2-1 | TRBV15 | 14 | CATSRDSGSREQFF
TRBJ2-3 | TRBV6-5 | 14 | CASTQSIISDTQYF
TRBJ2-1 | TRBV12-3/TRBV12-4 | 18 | CASSSNPPGGPRYNEQFF
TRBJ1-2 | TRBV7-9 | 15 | CASSPGQQASYGYTF
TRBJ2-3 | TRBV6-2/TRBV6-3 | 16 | CASSWGAGRIADTQYF
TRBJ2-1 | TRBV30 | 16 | CAWRTGSGGSYNEQFF
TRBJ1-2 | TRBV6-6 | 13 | CASSQDRARGYTF
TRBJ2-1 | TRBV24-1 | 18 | CATSDPPLTTRSYNEQFF
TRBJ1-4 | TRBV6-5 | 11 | CASSHNEKLFF
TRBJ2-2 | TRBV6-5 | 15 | CASSYLLTGTGELFF
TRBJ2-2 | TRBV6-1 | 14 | CASSALEGTGELFF
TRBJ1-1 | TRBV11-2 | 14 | CASSFTDENTEAFF
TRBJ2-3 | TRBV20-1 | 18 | CSASQVDSRETSTDTQYF